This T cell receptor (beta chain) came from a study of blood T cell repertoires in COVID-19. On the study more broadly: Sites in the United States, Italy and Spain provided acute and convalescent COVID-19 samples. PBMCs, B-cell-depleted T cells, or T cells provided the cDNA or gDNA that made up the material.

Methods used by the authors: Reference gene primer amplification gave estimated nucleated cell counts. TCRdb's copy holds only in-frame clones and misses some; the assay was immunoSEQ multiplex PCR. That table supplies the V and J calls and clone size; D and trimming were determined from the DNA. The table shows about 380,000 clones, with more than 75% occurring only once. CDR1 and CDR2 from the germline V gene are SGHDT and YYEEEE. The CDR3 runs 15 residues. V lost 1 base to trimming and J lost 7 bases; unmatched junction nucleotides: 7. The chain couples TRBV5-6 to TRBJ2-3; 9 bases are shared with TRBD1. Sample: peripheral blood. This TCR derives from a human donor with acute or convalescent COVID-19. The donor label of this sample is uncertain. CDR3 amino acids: CASSLQNRGLYTQYF. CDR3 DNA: TGTGCCAGCAGCTTGCAGAACAGGGGGCTTTATACGCAGTATTTT.